Listed below are T cell receptor beta chains from one sample, sequenced in a study of blood T cell repertoires in COVID-19. Generated by immunoSEQ multiplex PCR, the TCRdb table keeps only in-frame clones and is missing some. The sample yields about 290,000 clones, approximately 86% seen once. The sequenced sample was peripheral blood. The receptors were sampled from a woman aged 45-65 years with active or convalescent COVID-19. CDR3s include the opening cysteine and the closing phenylalanine or tryptophan. Each record gives: D gene, clone size, J gene, V gene, CDR3 protein, CDR3 DNA. The D gene is left open where the match is weak. Not every row has a clone size; where given, it reads once, few, many or a size class.

D gene: TRBD2; clone size: -; J gene: TRBJ2-1; V gene: TRBV7-2; CDR3 protein: CASSLSGRAFGFNNEQFF; CDR3 DNA: TGTGCCAGCAGCTTAAGCGGGAGGGCCTTCGGGTTTAACAATGAGCAGTTCTTC
D gene: TRBD2; clone size: -; J gene: TRBJ2-7; V gene: TRBV3-1/TRBV3-2; CDR3 protein: CASSQGSLAGYEQYF; CDR3 DNA: TGTGCCAGCAGCCAAGGTTCACTAGCGGGATACGAGCAGTACTTC
D gene: -; clone size: -; J gene: TRBJ1-6; V gene: TRBV5-1; CDR3 protein: CASSLLAPGSYNSPLHF; CDR3 DNA: TGCGCCAGCAGCTTGTTGGCGCCAGGCTCCTATAATTCACCCCTCCACTTT
D gene: TRBD1; clone size: -; J gene: TRBJ2-7; V gene: TRBV5-6; CDR3 protein: CASNLDRAYEQYF; CDR3 DNA: TGTGCCAGCAACTTGGACAGGGCCTACGAGCAGTACTTC
D gene: -; clone size: -; J gene: TRBJ1-2; V gene: TRBV7-9; CDR3 protein: CASSLGKSGFDGYTF; CDR3 DNA: TGTGCCAGCAGCTTAGGAAAATCCGGGTTTGATGGCTACACCTTC
D gene: -; clone size: -; J gene: TRBJ2-1; V gene: TRBV14; CDR3 protein: CASSQVGRDEQFF; CDR3 DNA: TGTGCCAGCAGCCAAGTAGGTCGGGATGAGCAGTTCTTC
D gene: TRBD1; clone size: -; J gene: TRBJ2-1; V gene: TRBV30; CDR3 protein: CAWVEQGSYNEQFF; CDR3 DNA: TGTGCCTGGGTGGAACAGGGGTCCTACAATGAGCAGTTCTTC
D gene: TRBD1; clone size: -; J gene: TRBJ1-2; V gene: TRBV19; CDR3 protein: CASSPRTGAVYGYTF; CDR3 DNA: TGTGCCAGTAGTCCACGGACAGGGGCGGTCTATGGCTACACCTTC
D gene: TRBD1; clone size: once; J gene: TRBJ1-6; V gene: TRBV12-3/TRBV12-4; CDR3 protein: CASREQGGPLHF; CDR3 DNA: TGTGCCAGCAGGGAACAGGGGGGCCCCCTCCACTTT
D gene: TRBD2; clone size: once; J gene: TRBJ2-7; V gene: TRBV7-2; CDR3 protein: CASSRGDYNIEQYF; CDR3 DNA: TGTGCCAGCAGCAGAGGGGACTACAACATAGAGCAGTACTTC
D gene: TRBD1; clone size: -; J gene: TRBJ1-1; V gene: TRBV29-1; CDR3 protein: CSVLGTENTEAFF; CDR3 DNA: TGCAGCGTCCTGGGGACAGAGAACACTGAAGCTTTCTTT
D gene: -; clone size: -; J gene: TRBJ2-5; V gene: TRBV19; CDR3 protein: CASSIESSQETQYF; CDR3 DNA: TGTGCCAGTAGTATAGAGAGCTCCCAAGAGACCCAGTACTTC
D gene: TRBD2; clone size: -; J gene: TRBJ2-3; V gene: TRBV7-3; CDR3 protein: CASSLGLAGTDTQYF; CDR3 DNA: TGTGCCAGCAGCCTGGGACTAGCAGGCACAGATACGCAGTATTTT